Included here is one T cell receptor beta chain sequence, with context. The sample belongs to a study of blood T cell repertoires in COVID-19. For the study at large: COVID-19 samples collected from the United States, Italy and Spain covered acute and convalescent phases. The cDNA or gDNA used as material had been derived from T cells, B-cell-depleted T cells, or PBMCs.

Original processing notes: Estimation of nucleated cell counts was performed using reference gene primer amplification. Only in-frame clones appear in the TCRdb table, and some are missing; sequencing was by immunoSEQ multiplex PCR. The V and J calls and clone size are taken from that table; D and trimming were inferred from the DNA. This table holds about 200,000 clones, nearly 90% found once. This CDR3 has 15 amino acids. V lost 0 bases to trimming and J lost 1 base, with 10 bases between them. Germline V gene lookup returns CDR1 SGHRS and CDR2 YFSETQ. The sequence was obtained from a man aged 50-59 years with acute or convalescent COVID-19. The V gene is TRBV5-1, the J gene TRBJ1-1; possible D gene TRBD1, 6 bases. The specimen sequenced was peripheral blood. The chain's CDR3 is CASSLDGTPNTEAFF. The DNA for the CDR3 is TGCGCCAGCAGCTTGGACGGGACACCGAACACTGAAGCTTTCTTT.